This TCR beta chain appears in the sequencing data of a study of identifying expanded T cells in peripheral blood. Study results and limitations: Clone count variance between approximately 2-week samples rose with total template count. Differentially abundant clones: 1 to 1.5 between replicates, approximately 16 at 2 to 3 weeks, 18 to 20 at four.

Notes on this clone: The antigen is unknown.

Trimming took off 3 bases at V and 0 bases at J, with 6 bases between the two ends. Germline V gene lookup returns CDR1 SEHNR and CDR2 FQNEAQ (reference sequence). The length of the CDR3 is 15 residues. Healthy donors had no documented immune events, such as infections, while sampled. Using immunoSEQ multiplex PCR, the repertoire was profiled, and TCRdb retains in-frame clones only, with some absent. The table includes more than 45,000 clones, about four fifths detected once. Sequenced sample: blood. The chain links TRBV7-9 to TRBJ2-6, with unresolved D. The clonotype was recovered from a person aged 18-70 years in good health. CDR3 DNA sequence: TGTGCCAGCAGCTTGATGGGCTCTGGGGCCAACGTCCTGACTTTC. Protein product: CASSLMGSGANVLTF.